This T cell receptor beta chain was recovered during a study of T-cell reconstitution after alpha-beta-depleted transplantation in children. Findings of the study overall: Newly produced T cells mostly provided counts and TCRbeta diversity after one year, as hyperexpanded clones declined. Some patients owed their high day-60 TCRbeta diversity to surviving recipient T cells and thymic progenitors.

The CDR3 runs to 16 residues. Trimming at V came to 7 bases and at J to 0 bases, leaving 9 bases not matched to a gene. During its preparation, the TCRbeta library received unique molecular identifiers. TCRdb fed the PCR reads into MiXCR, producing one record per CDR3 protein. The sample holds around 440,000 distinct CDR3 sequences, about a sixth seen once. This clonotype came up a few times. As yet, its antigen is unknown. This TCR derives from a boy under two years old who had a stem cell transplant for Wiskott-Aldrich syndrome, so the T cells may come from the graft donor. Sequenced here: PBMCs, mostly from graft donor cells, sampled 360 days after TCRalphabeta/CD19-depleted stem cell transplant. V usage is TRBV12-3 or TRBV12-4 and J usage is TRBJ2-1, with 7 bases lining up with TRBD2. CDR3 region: CASTSLGGGSYNEQFF. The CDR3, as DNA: TGTGCCAGCACTTCCCTCGGCGGGGGCTCCTACAATGAGCAGTTCTTC.